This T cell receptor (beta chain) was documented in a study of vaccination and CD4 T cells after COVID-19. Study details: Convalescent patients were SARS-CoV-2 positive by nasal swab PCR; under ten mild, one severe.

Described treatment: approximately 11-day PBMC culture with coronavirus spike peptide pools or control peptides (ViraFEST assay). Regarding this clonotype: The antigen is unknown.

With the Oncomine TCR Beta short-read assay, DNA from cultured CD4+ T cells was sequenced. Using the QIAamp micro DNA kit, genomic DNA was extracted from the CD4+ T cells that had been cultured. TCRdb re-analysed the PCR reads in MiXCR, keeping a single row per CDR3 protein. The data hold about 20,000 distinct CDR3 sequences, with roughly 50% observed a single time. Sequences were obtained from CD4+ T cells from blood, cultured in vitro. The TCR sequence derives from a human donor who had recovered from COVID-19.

The CDR3, as DNA: TGTGCCACCAGTGATTTTGGAGAGACCCAGTACTTC. Translated: CATSDFGETQYF. This chain links TRBV24-1 with TRBJ2-5; D gene unclear. V gave up 1 base and J gave up 4 bases, with 3 bases separating them. CDR3 size: 12 residues. Germline V lookup: CDR1 KGHDR, CDR2 SFDVKD.